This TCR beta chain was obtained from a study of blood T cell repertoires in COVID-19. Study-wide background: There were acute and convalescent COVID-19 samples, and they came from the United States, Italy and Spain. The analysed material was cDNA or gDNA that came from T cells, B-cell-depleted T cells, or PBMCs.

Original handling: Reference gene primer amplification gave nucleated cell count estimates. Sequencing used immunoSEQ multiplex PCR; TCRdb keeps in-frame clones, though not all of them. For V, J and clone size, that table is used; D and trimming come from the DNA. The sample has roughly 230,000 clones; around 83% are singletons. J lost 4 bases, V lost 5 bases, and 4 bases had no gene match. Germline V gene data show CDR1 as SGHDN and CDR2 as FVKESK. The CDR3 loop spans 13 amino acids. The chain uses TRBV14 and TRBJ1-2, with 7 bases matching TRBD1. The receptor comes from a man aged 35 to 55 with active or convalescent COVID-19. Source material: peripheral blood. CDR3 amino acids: CASSWDRVYGYTF. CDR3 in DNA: TGTGCCAGCAGCTGGGACAGAGTCTATGGCTACACCTTC.